A single T cell receptor beta chain is shown here with its context. Its cognate antigen is unknown. V gave up 6 bases and J gave up 3 bases, with 18 bases separating them. Germline assignment: CDR1 MNHNS and CDR2 SASEGT. The CDR3 sequence is 15 residues long. TCRdb ran MiXCR on the 5' RACE reads and lists one entry per CDR3 protein. This table holds about 340,000 distinct CDR3 sequences, 9% to 15% found once. These data belong to a study of identical twins. Study-wide points: Twins shared out-of-frame alpha sequences with excess low generation probability.

These data are also associated with another study on yellow fever vaccine responses in identical twins. That paper states: Reportedly, the T cell response mounted by twins to vaccine seemed partly convergent, partly personalized.

Sequenced sample: CD8+ T cells sorted from blood. This chain connects TRBV6-1 to TRBJ2-7; D perhaps matches TRBD2 (6 bases). This clonotype was obtained from a woman aged 18-30 years in good health. CDR3 region: CASSLDLRGFYEQYF. CDR3 bases: TGTGCCAGCAGCCTAGACCTTCGGGGGTTCTACGAGCAGTACTTC.